The 9 T cell receptor beta chains reported below all come from one sample, sequenced in a study of cytomegalovirus exposure and HLA in healthy donors. Vbeta (60) and Jbeta (13) primers were used in the PCR. TCRdb keeps only in-frame clones here, not all; method: immunoSEQ multiplex PCR. This table holds 150,000 to 200,000 clones, around 87% found once. Sequences were obtained from PBMCs. All receptors derive from a woman between 18 and 29 years old in good health and CMV-seronegative.

The chain combines TRBV5-1 with TRBJ2-3; 7 bases map to TRBD2. CDR3 length equals 15 residues. The V gene end was trimmed by 7 bases and the J gene end by 3 bases; junction bases not matched to a gene: 11. Germline CDR1 and CDR2: SGHRS and YFSETQ. The CDR3: CASRNTAGITDTQYF. DNA of the CDR3: TGCGCCAGCCGGAACACAGCGGGGATAACAGATACGCAGTATTTT. Drawing the rest from reference TRBV5-1 and TRBJ2-3, the complete variable domain is KAGVTQTPRYLIKTRGQQVTLSCSPISGHRSVSWYQQTPGQGLQFLFEYFSETQRNKGNFPGRFSGRQFSNSRSEMNVSTLELGDSALYLCASRNTAGITDTQYFGPGTRLTVL.

The CDR3 DNA sequence: TGCAGCGTTGACAGCGGGCGCCAAGAGACCCAGTACTTC. Protein sequence: CSVDSGRQETQYF. The chain joins TRBV29-1 to TRBJ2-5; a weak D match, TRBD2 (6 bases). Germline values: CDR1 SQVTM, CDR2 ANQGSEA. V was trimmed by 3 bases and J by 1 base, leaving 9 bases between them. The CDR3 is 13 amino acids.

V gene TRBV28 combines with J gene TRBJ2-5, with D tentatively TRBD2 (6 bases). This CDR3 has 15 residues. Trimming removed 8 bases at V and 1 base at J, with 17 bases between. Germline loops: CDR1 MDHEN, CDR2 SYDVKM. The CDR3 spells CASFGVSGAQETQYF. The CDR3 coding sequence is TGTGCCAGCTTTGGGGTTAGCGGAGCCCAAGAGACCCAGTACTTC.

This clone has only one observation. The chain carries TRBV7-8 and TRBJ2-3; D is perhaps TRBD2 (5 bases). This CDR3 comprises 14 residues. Germline lookup yields CDR1 SGHVS and CDR2 FQNEAQ. V lost 1 base, J lost 6 bases, and 11 bases lay in between. The CDR3 nucleotides read TGTGCCAGCAGCTTAGATCCCCCGGGGGATACGCAGTATTTT. It codes for CASSLDPPGDTQYF.

The chain couples TRBV5-1 to TRBJ1-4; no definite D call. The CDR3 is 16 residues long. V shed 4 bases and J shed 0 bases, with 13 bases lying between them. The germline V gene encodes CDR1 SGHRS and CDR2 YFSETQ. CDR3 sequence reads: CASSVSPGTTNEKLFF. DNA of the CDR3: TGCGCCAGCAGCGTATCCCCCGGGACAACTAATGAAAAACTGTTTTTT.

V is TRBV4-2 and J is TRBJ1-2, with 8 bases fitting TRBD1. The CDR3 is made up of 16 amino acids. Germline trimming cut 4 bases from V and 7 bases from J; bases unmatched to any gene: 14. CDR1 is LGHNA and CDR2 is YNFKEQ in the germline V gene. CDR3 in amino acids: CASSLLPSPDRVGYTF. The CDR3 region has the DNA TGTGCCAGCAGCCTCCTCCCTAGCCCGGACAGGGTTGGCTACACCTTC.

On this clone: Distinct nucleotide sequences in the sample also encode this CDR3. This sequence joins TRBV5-1 and TRBJ2-7; 11 bases match TRBD1. Per the germline V gene, CDR1 is SGHRS and CDR2 is YFSETQ. The CDR3 contains 15 residues. V shed 2 bases, J shed 1 base, and the junction held 2 bases outside the gene matches. This chain's CDR3 is CASSFGTGGSYEQYF. CDR3 nucleotide sequence: TGCGCCAGCAGCTTTGGGACAGGGGGGTCCTACGAGCAGTACTTC.

The V gene is TRBV6-5, the J gene TRBJ2-7, with 9 bases that match TRBD2. Germline V gene data show CDR1 as MNHEY and CDR2 as SVGAGI. The CDR3 runs to 16 residues. J lost 1 base, V lost 0 bases, and 4 bases had no gene match. CDR3 residues: CASSYSISGGSYEQYF. CDR3 DNA sequence: TGTGCCAGCAGTTACTCGATTAGCGGGGGTTCCTACGAGCAGTACTTC.

This clone has a single count. The gene calls are TRBV7-2 and TRBJ2-1, with D maybe TRBD2 (6 bases). Germline CDR1 and CDR2: SGHTA and FQGNSA. V was pared by 4 bases and J by 1 base, with 11 bases between. The CDR3 has 15 amino acids. The CDR3 reads CASSSEGRSYNEQFF. CDR3 nucleotide sequence: TGTGCCAGCAGCTCGGAGGGCCGGTCCTACAATGAGCAGTTCTTC.